The clone carrying this TCR beta chain was seen a handful of times. Its specificity is not known. Germline trimming cut 7 bases from V and 5 bases from J; bases unmatched to any gene: 7. CDR3 size: 14 residues. Germline V gene data show CDR1 as SQVTM and CDR2 as ANQGSEA. The record originates from a study of T-cell memory formation after mild COVID-19. Regarding the study as a whole: Largely, contracting CD4+ clones fell within CM and EM, and contracting CD8+ clones within EMRA. CD4+ bias marked clones expanding day 15 to 37, unlike balanced contracting clones.

It was 5'RACE with constant-segment primers that produced the TCR alpha and TCR beta cDNA libraries, which carried sample barcodes and UMIs. MiXCR, applied by TCRdb to the 5' RACE reads, yields one record per CDR3 protein. The sample lists roughly 450,000 distinct CDR3 sequences; over 15% were seen once. The chain joins TRBV29-1 to TRBJ2-1; 11 bases map to TRBD2. The sequenced sample was PBMCs or a T cell subset sorted from them (not recorded which). The TCR was taken from an adult woman who had mild COVID-19 (a few samples of this study predate the infection). Cell type and time point are not known. The CDR3 is CSALAGGGHNEQFF. CDR3 coding DNA: TGCAGCGCCTTAGCGGGAGGGGGGCACAATGAGCAGTTCTTC.